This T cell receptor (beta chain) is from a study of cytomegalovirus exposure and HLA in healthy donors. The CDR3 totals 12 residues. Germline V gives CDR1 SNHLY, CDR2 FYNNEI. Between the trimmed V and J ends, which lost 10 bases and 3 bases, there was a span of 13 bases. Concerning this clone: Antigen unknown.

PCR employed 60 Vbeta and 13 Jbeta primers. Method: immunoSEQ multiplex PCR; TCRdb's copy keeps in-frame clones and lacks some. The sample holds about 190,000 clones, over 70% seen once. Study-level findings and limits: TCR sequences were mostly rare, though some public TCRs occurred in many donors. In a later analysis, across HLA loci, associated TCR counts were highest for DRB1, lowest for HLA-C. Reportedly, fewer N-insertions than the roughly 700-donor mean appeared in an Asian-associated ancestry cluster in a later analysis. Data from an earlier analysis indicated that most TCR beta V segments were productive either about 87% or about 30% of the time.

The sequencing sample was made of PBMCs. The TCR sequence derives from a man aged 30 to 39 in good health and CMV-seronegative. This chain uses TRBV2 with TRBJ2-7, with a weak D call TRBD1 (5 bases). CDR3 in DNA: TGTGCCACCCATAGAAGGGGCTACGAGCAGTACTTC. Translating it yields CATHRRGYEQYF.